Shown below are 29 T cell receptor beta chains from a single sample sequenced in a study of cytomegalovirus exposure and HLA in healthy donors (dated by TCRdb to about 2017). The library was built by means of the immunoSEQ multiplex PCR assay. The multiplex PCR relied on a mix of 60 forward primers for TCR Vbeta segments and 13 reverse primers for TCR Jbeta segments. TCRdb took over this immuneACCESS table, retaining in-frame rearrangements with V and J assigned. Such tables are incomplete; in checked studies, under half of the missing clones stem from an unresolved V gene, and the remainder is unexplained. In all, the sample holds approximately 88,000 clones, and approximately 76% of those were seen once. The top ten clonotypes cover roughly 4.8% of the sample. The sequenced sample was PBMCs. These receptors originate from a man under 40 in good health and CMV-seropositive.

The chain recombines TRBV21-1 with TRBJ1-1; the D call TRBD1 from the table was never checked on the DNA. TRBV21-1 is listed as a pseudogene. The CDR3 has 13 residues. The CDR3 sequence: CASSRFGTSEAFF. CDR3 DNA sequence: TGTGCCAGCAGCAGATTCGGGACATCTGAAGCTTTCTTT.

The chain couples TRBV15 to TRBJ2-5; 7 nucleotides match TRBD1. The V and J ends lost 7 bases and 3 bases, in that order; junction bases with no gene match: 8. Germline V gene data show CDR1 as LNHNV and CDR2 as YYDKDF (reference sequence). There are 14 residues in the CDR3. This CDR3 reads CATTPGTAEETQYF. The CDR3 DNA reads TGTGCCACCACCCCCGGGACAGCTGAAGAGACCCAGTACTTC.

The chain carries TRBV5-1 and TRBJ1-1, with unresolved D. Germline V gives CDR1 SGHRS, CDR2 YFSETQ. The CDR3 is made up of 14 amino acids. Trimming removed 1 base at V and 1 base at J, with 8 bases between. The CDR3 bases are TGCGCCAGCAGCTTGAACACGGGGAACACTGAAGCTTTCTTT. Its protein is CASSLNTGNTEAFF.

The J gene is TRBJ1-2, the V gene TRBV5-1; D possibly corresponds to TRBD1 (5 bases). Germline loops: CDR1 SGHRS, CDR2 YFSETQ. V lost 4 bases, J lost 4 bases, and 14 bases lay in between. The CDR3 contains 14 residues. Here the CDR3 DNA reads TGCGCCAGCAGCCCGTCGGGGGGGACCTATGGCTACACCTTC. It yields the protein CASSPSGGTYGYTF.

CDR3 nucleotides: TGTGCCAGCTCCTCCGGCGGGAGCGCCTACAATGAGCAGTTCTTC. Translation gives CASSSGGSAYNEQFF. The chain joins TRBV18 to TRBJ2-1; 7 bases align to TRBD2. V gave up 6 bases and J gave up 2 bases; unmatched junction bases: 7. The CDR3 has 15 amino acids. The germline V gene has CDR1 KGHSH and CDR2 LQKENI.

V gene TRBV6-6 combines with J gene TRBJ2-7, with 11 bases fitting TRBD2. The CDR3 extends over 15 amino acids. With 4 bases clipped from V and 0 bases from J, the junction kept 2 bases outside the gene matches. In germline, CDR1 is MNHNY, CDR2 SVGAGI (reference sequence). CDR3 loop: CASSSTSGSSYEQYF. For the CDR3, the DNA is TGTGCCAGCAGTTCTACTAGCGGGAGCTCCTACGAGCAGTACTTC.

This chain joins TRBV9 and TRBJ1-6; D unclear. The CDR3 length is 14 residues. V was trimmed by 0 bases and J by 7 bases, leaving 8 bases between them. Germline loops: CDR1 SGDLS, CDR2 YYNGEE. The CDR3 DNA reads TGTGCCAGCAGCGTAGGGCAGTTCAATTCACCCCTCCACTTT. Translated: CASSVGQFNSPLHF. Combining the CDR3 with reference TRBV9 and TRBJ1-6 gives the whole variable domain DSGVTQTPKHLITATGQRVTLRCSPRSGDLSVYWYQQSLDQGLQFLIQYYNGEERAKGNILERFSAQQFPDLHSELNLSSLELGDSALYFCASSVGQFNSPLHFGNGTRLTVT.

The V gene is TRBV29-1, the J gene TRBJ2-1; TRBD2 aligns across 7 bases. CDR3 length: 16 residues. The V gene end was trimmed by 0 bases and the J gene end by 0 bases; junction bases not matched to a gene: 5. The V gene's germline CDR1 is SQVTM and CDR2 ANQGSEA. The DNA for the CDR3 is TGCAGCGTTGAAGATCCGGGGAGGGGCTCCTACAATGAGCAGTTCTTC. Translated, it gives CSVEDPGRGSYNEQFF.

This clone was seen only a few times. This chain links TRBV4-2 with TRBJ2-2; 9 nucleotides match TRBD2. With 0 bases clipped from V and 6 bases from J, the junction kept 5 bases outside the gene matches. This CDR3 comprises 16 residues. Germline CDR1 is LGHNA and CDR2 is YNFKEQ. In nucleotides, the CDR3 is TGTGCCAGCAGCCAAGACGGCGGGGGGGCTCCCGGGGAGCTGTTTTTT. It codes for CASSQDGGGAPGELFF.

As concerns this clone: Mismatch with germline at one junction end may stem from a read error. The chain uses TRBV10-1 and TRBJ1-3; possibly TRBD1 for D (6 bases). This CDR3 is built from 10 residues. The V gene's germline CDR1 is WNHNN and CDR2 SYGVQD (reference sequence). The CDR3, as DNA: TGCGCCAGCAGTGACCTCAAGGGGGATTTT. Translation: CASSDLKGDF.

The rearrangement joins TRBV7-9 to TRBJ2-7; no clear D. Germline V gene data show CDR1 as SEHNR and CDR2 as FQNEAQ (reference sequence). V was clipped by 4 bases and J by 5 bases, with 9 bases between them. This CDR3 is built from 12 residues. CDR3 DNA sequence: TGTGCCAGCAGCTCCCTACCCAACGAGCAGTACTTC. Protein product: CASSSLPNEQYF.

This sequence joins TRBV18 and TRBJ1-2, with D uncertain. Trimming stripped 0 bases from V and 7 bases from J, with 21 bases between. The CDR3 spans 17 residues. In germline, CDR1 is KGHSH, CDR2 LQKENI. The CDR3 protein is CASSPPSSVAGGGGYTF. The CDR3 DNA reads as TGTGCCAGCTCACCACCGTCAAGTGTGGCAGGAGGCGGTGGCTACACCTTC.

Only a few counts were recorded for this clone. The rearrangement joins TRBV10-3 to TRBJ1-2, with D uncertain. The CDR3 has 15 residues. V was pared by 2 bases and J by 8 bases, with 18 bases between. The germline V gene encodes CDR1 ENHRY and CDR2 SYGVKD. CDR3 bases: TGTGCCATCAGTGAGGGGCTGGGAGCGACGAGCGGCTACACCTTC. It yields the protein CAISEGLGATSGYTF.

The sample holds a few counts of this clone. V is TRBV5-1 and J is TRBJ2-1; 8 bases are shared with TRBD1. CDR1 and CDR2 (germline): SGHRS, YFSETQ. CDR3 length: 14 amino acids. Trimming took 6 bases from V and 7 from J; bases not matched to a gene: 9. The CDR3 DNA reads TGCGCCAGCAAGTCCGACAGGGGTTCGAATGAGCAGTTCTTC. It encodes CASKSDRGSNEQFF.

This CDR3 reads CSVPTAQPQHF. In DNA form, the CDR3 reads TGCAGCGTCCCGACAGCTCAGCCCCAGCATTTT. The chain links TRBV29-1 to TRBJ1-5; TRBD1 is a possible D gene (5 bases). Germline CDR1 SQVTM, CDR2 ANQGSEA. CDR3 length equals 11 residues. The V gene lost 6 bases and the J gene lost 6 bases, with 9 bases spanning the gap.

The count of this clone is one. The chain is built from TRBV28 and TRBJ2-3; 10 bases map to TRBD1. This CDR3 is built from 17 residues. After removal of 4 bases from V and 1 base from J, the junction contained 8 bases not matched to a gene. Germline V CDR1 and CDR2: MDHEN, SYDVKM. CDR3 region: CASSSWDRGQGTDTQYF. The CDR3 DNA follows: TGTGCCAGCAGTTCCTGGGACAGGGGACAGGGCACAGATACGCAGTATTTT.

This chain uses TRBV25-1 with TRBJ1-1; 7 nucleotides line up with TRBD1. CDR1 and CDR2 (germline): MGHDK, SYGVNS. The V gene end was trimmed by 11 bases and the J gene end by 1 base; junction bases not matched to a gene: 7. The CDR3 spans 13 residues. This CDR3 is CAGGQDSNTEAFF. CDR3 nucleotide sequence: TGTGCCGGCGGACAGGATTCGAACACTGAAGCTTTCTTT.

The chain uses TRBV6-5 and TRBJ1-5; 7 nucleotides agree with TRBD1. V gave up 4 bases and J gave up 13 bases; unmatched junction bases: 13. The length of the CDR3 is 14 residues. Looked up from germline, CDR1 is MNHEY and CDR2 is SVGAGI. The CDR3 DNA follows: TGTGCCAGCAGTTCAACCGTGGGACAGCCAGATCAGCATTTT. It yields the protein CASSSTVGQPDQHF.

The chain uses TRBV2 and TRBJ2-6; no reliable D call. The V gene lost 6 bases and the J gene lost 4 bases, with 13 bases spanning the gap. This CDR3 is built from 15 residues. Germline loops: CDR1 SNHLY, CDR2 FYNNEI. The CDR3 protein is CASSDRLAGANVLTF. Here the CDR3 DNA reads TGTGCCAGCAGCGATCGTTTGGCCGGGGCCAACGTCCTGACTTTC.

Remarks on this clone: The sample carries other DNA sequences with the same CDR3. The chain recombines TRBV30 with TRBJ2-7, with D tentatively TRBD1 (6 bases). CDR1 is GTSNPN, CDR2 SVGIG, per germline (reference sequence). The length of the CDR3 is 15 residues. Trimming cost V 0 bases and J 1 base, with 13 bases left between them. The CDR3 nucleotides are TGTGCCTGGAGTGTACTTGGGACACGATCCTACGAGCAGTACTTC. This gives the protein CAWSVLGTRSYEQYF.

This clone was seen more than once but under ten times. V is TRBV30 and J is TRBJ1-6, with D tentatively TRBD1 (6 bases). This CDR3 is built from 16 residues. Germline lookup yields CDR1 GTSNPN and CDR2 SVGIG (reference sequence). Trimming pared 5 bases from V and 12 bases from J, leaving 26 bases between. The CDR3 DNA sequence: TGTGCCTGGTTGGGACATCTATCGGACCTCTGTAGACCCCTCCACTTT. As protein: CAWLGHLSDLCRPLHF.

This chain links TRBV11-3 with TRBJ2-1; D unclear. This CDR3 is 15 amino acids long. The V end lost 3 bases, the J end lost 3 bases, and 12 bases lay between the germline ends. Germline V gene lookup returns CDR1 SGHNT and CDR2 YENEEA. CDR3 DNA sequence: TGTGCCAGCAGCTTTTCAAGCGCCCTCTACAATGAGCAGTTCTTC. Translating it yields CASSFSSALYNEQFF.

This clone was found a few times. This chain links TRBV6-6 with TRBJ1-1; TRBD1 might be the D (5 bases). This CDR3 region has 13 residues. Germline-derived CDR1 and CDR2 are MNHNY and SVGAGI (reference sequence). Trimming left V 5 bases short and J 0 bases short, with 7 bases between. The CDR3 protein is CASSETVNTEAFF. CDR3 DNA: TGTGCCAGCAGTGAGACAGTGAACACTGAAGCTTTCTTT.

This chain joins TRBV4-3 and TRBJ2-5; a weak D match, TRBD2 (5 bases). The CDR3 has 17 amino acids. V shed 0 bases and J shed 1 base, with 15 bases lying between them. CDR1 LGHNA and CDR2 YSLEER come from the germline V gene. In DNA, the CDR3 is TGCGCCAGCAGCCAAGATCGTGATAGCGCTTTCCAAGAGACCCAGTACTTC. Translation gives CASSQDRDSAFQETQYF.

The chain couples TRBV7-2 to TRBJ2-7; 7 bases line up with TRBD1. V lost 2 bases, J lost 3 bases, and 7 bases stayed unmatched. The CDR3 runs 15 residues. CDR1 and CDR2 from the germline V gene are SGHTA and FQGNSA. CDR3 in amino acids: CASSLLGTDHYEQYV. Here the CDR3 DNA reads TGTGCCAGCAGCTTATTAGGGACAGACCACTACGAGCAGTACGTC.

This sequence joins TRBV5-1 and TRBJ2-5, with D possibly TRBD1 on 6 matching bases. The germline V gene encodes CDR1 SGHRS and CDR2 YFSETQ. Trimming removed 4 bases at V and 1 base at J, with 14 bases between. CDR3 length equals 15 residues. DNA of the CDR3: TGCGCCAGCAGCCCCATACCAGGGGTCCAAGAGACCCAGTACTTC. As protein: CASSPIPGVQETQYF.

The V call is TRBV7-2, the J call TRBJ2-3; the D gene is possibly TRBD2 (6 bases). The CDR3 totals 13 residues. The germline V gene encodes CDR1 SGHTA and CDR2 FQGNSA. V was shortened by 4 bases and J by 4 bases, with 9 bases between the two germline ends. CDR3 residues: CASSYGGADTQYF. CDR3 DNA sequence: TGTGCCAGCAGCTACGGGGGAGCAGATACGCAGTATTTT.

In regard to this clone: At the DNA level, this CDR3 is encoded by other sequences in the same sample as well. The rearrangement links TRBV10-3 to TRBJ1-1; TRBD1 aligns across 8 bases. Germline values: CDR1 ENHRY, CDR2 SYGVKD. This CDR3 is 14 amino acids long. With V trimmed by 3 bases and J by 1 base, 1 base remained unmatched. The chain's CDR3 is CAISDRGRNTEAFF. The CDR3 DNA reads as TGTGCCATCAGTGACAGGGGGCGGAACACTGAAGCTTTCTTT.

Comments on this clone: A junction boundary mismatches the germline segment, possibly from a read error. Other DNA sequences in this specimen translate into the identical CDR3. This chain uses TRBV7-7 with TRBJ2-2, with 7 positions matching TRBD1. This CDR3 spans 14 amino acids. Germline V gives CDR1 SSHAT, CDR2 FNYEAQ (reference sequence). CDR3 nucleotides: TGTGCTAGCAGCTTAAGACAGGGCACCGGGGAGCTGTTTTTT. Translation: CASSLRQGTGELFF.